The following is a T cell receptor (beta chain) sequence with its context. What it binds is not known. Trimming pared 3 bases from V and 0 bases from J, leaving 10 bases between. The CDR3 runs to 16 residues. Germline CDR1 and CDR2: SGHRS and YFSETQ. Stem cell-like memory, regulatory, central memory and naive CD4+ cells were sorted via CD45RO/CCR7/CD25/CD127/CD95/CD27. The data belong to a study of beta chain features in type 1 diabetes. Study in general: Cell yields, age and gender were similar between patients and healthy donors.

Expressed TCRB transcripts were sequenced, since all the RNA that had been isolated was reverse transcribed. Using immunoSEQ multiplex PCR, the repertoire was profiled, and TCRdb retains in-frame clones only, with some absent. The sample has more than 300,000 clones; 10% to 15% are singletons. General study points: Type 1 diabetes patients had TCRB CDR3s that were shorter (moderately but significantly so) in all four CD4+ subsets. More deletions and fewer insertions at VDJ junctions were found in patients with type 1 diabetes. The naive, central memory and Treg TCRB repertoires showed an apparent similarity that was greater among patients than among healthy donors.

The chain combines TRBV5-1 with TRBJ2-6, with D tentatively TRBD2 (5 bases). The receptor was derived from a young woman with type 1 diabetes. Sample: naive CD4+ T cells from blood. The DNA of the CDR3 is TGCGCCAGCAGCTCGACTACGAACTCTGGGGCCAACGTCCTGACTTTC. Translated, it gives CASSSTTNSGANVLTF. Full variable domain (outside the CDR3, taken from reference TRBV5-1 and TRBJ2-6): KAGVTQTPRYLIKTRGQQVTLSCSPISGHRSVSWYQQTPGQGLQFLFEYFSETQRNKGNFPGRFSGRQFSNSRSEMNVSTLELGDSALYLCASSSTTNSGANVLTFGAGSRLTVL.